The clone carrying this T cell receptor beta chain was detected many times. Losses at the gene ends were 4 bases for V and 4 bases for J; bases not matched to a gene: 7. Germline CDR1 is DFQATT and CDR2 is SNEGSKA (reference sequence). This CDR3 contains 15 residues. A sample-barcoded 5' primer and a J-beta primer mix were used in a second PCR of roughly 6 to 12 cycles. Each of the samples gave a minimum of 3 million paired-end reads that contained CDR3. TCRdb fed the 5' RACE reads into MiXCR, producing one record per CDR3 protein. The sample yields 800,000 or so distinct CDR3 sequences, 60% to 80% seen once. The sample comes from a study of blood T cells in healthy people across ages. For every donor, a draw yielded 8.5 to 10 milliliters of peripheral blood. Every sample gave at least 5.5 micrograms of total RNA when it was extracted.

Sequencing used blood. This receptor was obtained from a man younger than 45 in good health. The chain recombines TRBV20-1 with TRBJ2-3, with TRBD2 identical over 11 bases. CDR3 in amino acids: CSATHPGLAADTQYF. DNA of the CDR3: TGCAGTGCTACCCACCCGGGACTAGCGGCAGATACGCAGTATTTT.